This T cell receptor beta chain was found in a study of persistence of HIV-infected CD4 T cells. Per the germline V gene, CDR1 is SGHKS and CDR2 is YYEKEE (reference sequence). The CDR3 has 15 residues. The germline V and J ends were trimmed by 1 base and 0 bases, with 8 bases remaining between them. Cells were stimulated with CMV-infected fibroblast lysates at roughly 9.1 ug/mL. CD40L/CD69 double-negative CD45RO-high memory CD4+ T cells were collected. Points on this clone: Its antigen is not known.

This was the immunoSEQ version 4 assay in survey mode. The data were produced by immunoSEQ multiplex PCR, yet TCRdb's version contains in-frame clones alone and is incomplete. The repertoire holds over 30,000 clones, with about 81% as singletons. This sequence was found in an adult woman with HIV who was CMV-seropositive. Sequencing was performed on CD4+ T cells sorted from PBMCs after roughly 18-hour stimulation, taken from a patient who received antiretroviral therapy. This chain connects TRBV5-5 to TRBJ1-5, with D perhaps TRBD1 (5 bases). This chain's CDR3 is CASSLNRNSNQPQHF. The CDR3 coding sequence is TGTGCCAGCAGCTTGAACAGGAATAGCAATCAGCCCCAGCATTTT.